What follows describes a single TCR beta chain. The data were taken from a study of blood T cell repertoires in COVID-19. Study information: Some COVID-19 samples were acute and others convalescent; all came from the United States, Italy and Spain. T cells, B-cell-depleted T cells, or PBMCs supplied cDNA or gDNA.

As processed by the authors: Quantification of nucleated cells was approximated via reference gene primer amplification. TCRdb's table, derived via immunoSEQ multiplex PCR, lists solely in-frame clones and lacks some. The V and J calls and clone size are taken from that table; D and trimming were inferred from the DNA. The data hold under 200,000 clones, with roughly nine tenths observed a single time. V gave up 6 bases and J gave up 1 base, with 9 bases separating them. Per the germline V gene, CDR1 is MNHEY and CDR2 is SMNVEV (reference sequence). CDR3 length: 14 residues. The V and J genes are TRBV27 and TRBJ2-2; the D is unclear. Sequencing input: peripheral blood. This sequence was found in a woman in her seventies with acute or convalescent COVID-19. CDR3 DNA: TGTGCCAGCAGAACACGGAGGAACACCGGGGAGCTGTTTTTT. Translating it yields CASRTRRNTGELFF.